This entry is about one T cell receptor (beta chain). A few counts support this clone. Its binding antigen is unknown. The input lacks base qualities; no much larger clone sits a single base away. At the DNA level, this CDR3 is encoded by other sequences in the same sample as well. CDR1 and CDR2 were assigned from the germline V gene as ENHRY and SYGVKD. At the junction V is shortened by 2 bases and J by 5 bases, with 9 bases in between. The CDR3 numbers 13 residues from cysteine through phenylalanine. Just CDR3 DNA is preserved here, 39 bases in frame from base 1. This specimen comes from a study of beta chain features in type 1 diabetes (dated by TCRdb to between 2017 and 2018). Describing the broader study: No differences in mean age, gender distribution, total cell number or subset yield were found between patients and healthy donors. A total of over 95,000,000 sorted cells were examined across all samples, and RNA yield correlated strongly with the number of cells per subset. The study compared the TCRB repertoires of sorted circulating CD4+ T cell subsets in recently diagnosed type 1 diabetes patients with those in matched healthy donors. Regulatory and stem cell-like memory subsets were obtained from only 8 patients and roughly 8 healthy donors, while naive and central memory subsets were obtained from all 30 or so donors. The study at large found these results: The naive, central memory and regulatory TCRB repertoires appeared to resemble one another more closely among patients than among healthy donors. In all four CD4+ subsets, TCRB CDR3 length was moderately but significantly shorter in type 1 diabetes patients. Only small numbers of individuals were included in the HLA sub-analyses, which left unresolved whether HLA type had any influence on TCRB rearrangement. At VDJ recombination sites, type 1 diabetes patients had fewer insertions and more deleted nucleotides, which implies abnormalities in thymic rearrangement. PCR may preferentially amplify shorter templates, but because patient and control samples were amplified and corrected together, any resulting skew would affect both groups equally. Because cDNA was sequenced instead of genomic DNA, highly expressing activated cells could be over-represented, though the groups showed no difference in activation or CD3 levels.

All of the isolated RNA was reverse transcribed with the High Capacity cDNA Reverse Transcription Kit, so expressed TCRB transcripts were sequenced. Deep immunoSEQ sequencing was applied to naive, central memory and regulatory T cell samples, giving an average of roughly 3.5 million total reads per sample. Sorted cells were lysed in RLT buffer, and RNA was extracted using DNase-treated RNeasy Micro or Mini kits according to cell number. Each cell subset was processed separately to prevent cross-contamination, with patient and healthy donor samples processed together. The immunoSEQ multiplex PCR was used to amplify TCRB sequences from cDNA, generating 87-bp fragments that spanned the CDR3 region. Amplicons were sequenced on the Illumina HiSeq platform. From the authors' description of their analysis: PCR bias was computationally corrected using synthetic template baselines, reads within Hamming distance 2 were collapsed, and singletons that could not be merged were discarded. Reads were aligned against IMGT to assign V, D and J genes, CDR3 length and insertions or deletions at six rearrangement sites. Clonotype counts were normalized to sorted cell number within each subset before computing true diversity and Gini coefficients with the tcR R package. The overlap coefficient, calculated on TCRB nucleotide sequences, was used to quantify repertoire sharing. Out-of-frame TCRB sequences from naive cells were analyzed as a proxy for the pre-selection repertoire. The source is immuneACCESS, and TCRdb retained only in-frame sequences with V and J called. Part of the clones is not carried over; for the studies checked, unresolved V genes explain less than half of this, and the remainder is unexplained. V, J and clone size are those of that table, while D and trimming were read from the DNA. The sample table lists approximately 150,000 clones, roughly 10% of them with a count of one. In total, the top ten clones hold 1.3% of the sample.

From each donor, a single peripheral blood sample of about 100 mL on average was drawn into heparinised tubes. Naive, central memory, regulatory and stem cell-like memory CD4+ T cells were sorted on a BD FACSAria II using a panel including CD45RO, CCR7, CD25, CD127, CD95 and CD27. Purity was above 95% for every sorted population. PBMCs were separated immediately by Lymphoprep density gradient centrifugation and were stained directly, without being cultured. To minimize batch effects, samples were stained and sorted in pairs, one healthy donor with one patient per experiment. This receptor was identified in a young man in good health. The sequence is built from TRBV10-3 and TRBJ1-2, with the D gene not confidently named. Sequenced: naive CD4+ T cells from blood. Taken with the paper, the label for cell subset or site translates to: true naive CD4+ T cells. The CDR3 region reads CAISEPGEYGYTF. The nucleotides read TGTGCCATCAGTGAGCCCGGGGAGTATGGCTACACCTTC.